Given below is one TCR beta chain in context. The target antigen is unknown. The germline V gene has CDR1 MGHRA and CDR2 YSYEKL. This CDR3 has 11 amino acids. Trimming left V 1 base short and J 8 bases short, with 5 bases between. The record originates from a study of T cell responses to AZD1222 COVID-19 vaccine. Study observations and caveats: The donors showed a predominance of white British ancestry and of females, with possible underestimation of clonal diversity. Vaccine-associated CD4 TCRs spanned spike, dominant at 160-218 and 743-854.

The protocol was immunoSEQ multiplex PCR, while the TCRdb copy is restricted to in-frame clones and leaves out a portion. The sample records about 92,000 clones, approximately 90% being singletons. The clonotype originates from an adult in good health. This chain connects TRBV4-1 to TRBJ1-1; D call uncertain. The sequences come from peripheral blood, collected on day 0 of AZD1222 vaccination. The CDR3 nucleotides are TGCGCCAGCAGCCAAGGGGCAGAAGCTTTCTTT. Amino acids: CASSQGAEAFF.